This TCR beta chain was recovered during a study of HIV-infected patients and healthy controls (dated by TCRdb to between 2012 and 2015). About the study as a whole: After three months of therapy, CD4 counts in 14 of 16 patients increased to a modest but significant degree while remaining below normal ranges. Patients lacked overall T-cell lymphocytopenia, and total CDR3 counts per chain did not differ significantly from controls. CD8 counts did not change consistently during early therapy, while the CD4:CD8 ratio increased slightly. The study asked whether deep sequencing of the TCR repertoire from small blood samples of HIV patients could detect immune perturbation and reconstitution. Viral load fell below detection in most of the 16 patients by the second bleed and in all patients following a further year of therapy.

Taking its sample share into account, this clonotype is medium-sized (0.01 to 0.1%). Its recognized antigen is unknown. Within one base of it there is no much larger clone, and no base qualities were kept. Study-wide findings and limitations: Compared with controls, HIV-infected patients showed significantly different mean usage of eight alpha and eight beta V genes. During therapy, HIV-associated CDR3s significantly decreased in frequency, while CMV-associated CDR3s did not change significantly, though most became more frequent. HIV-infected repertoires showed significantly elevated mean Gini indices relative to controls, which possibly reflects oligoclonality. Sequencing depth was restricted by the use of whole blood, which also prevented the dynamics of distinct T-cell subpopulations from being separated. Alpha-chain CDR3s from MAIT cells appeared at high frequency in healthy controls but were severely depleted in HIV+ repertoires. Treated samples reflected only 2 to 3 months of therapy, arguably too short to observe immune reconstitution given low adult thymic output. The study did not determine donor HLA types. Rare events from HIV-infected data received too much weight under size-matching, and comparisons were complicated by unequal numbers of distinct sequences between patients and controls. Compared with untreated HIV+ repertoires, healthy control repertoires had roughly threefold more distinct CDR3s and a higher Shannon diversity. The apparent post-therapy recovery of the Gini index in HIV-infected patients was not reproduced in size-matched repertoire data. The observed differences in diversity could not be explained by the slight differences in age and sex profiles between the study cohorts. In the samples, alpha-beta chain pairing was left undetermined. More CDR3s were shared between individuals among healthy controls than among HIV+ patients, as measured by Jaccard index and by the count of highly shared sequences. Only sixteen HIV-infected individuals were processed, which the authors considered a major limit on how widely the findings apply.

500 to 600 ng RNA was reverse transcribed with SuperScript III using primers against the alpha and beta constant regions. Separate libraries for the alpha and beta chains were generated through chain-specific third strand synthesis that incorporated multiplexing indices. The protocol used a single primer pair to amplify all rearrangements within a chain, which avoided primer bias, and attached molecular barcodes to each cDNA molecule. Purified cDNA was joined by T4 RNA Ligase 1 to a 5' RACE adapter carrying a random hexamer and the SP2 sequencing primer site. Second strand synthesis was performed with Phusion polymerase and primed from the SP2 site, and slow temperature ramps were applied to favor optimal annealing. Joined together, two random hexamer sequences that had both been added before amplification formed the 12-nucleotide barcode of each molecule. A short first PCR added P5 and P7 adapter elements plus a second index, followed by an approximately 24-cycle amplification PCR with P5s and P7 primers. The libraries went through 27 PCR cycles in total, were quantified on a Qubit, were sized on a Bioanalyzer, and were diluted to roughly 4.1 nM. The normalized libraries were sequenced on an Illumina MiSeq using 2 x 250 paired-end kits. Into around 9.9 ul Tris-Cl, the reverse transcription reactions were eluted following cleanup on MinElute columns. The adapter ligations were run for roughly 21 hours at 16 degrees C, and AMPure XP beads at a 1:1 ratio were afterwards used to clean them. The paper's processing steps were these. Demultiplexed FASTQ files were processed with a modified Decombinator by which V, J, insert and barcode information was output. Any sequence that shared a barcode yet differed from the dominant sequence was discarded as an error, and the number of original cDNA molecules was estimated by counting barcodes clustered at Levenshtein distance 3. The R packages ineq, vegan, igraph and RCytoscape were used for downstream analyses, with IMGT nomenclature and CDR3 definitions applied. The authors computed V gene usage over distinct sequences and counted each TCR a single time to avoid skew from clonal expansion. Whenever two unique CDR3 amino acid sequences within a donor differed by a single Levenshtein edit, similarity networks linked them. Published HIV-specific CDR3s (around 83 alpha, several hundred beta) and CMV-specific CDR3s (more than 12 alpha, over 200 beta) were compiled and searched for in the repertoires. Lower sequence numbers were not the cause of the decreased diversity in patients, as random subsampling to size-matched repertoires showed. Clones were called with MiXCR by TCRdb after fastp trimmed the public reads at Q25, and only in-frame beta chains were retained. Merged by CDR3 protein, the rows form single entries marked with the most common genes and DNA. TCRdb's processing, not the authors', yielded these V and J calls. The table for this sample lists about 6,600 distinct CDR3 sequences; around 8.6% of them were counted only once. The top ten clones comprise 20% to 25% of the sample.

Follow-up blood from HIV-infected patients was collected roughly three months, about 14 weeks, after antiretroviral therapy began. Whole blood was used without cell fractionation, so all unsorted peripheral T cells were reflected in the repertoire. An approximately 2.3 ml sample of peripheral blood was drawn into Tempus tubes for RNA extraction. Enrollment excluded patients who had febrile or AIDS-related illness, tumors, hepatitis B or C coinfection, immunomodulatory therapy, recent vaccination or treatment interruptions. Residual genomic DNA was removed with the TURBO-DNase kit and globin mRNA was depleted with GLOBINclear. The clonotype was recovered from an adult with HIV infection. The material sequenced was blood, taken during antiretroviral therapy.

Here is the DNA: TGTGCCATCAGTGAGTCGGGTCGGAAGTGGGACACAGATACGCAGTATTTT. The resulting protein is CAISESGRKWDTDTQYF. In this chain, TRBV10-3 is recombined with TRBJ2-3; the D gene is not confidently resolved. From the cysteine up to the phenylalanine, the CDR3 has a length of 17 residues. The only DNA kept is the CDR3, 51 bases in frame from the first base. Reading the germline V gene gives CDR1 ENHRY and CDR2 SYGVKD. Trimming removed 0 bases from V and 2 bases from J, leaving 15 bases between the germline ends.